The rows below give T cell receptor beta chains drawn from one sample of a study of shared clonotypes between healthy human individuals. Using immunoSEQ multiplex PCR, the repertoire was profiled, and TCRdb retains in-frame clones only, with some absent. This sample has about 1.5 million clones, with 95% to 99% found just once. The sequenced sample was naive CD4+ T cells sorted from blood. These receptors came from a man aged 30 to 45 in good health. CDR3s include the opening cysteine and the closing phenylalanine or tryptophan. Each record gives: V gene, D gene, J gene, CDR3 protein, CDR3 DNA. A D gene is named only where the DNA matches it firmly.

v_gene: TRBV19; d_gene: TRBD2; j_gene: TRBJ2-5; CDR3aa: CASSTSGRKTQYF; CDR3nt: TGTGCCAGTAGTACGAGCGGGAGGAAGACCCAGTACTTC
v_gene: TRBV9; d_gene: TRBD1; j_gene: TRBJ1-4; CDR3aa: CASSATGTGTSTNEKLFF; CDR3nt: TGTGCCAGCAGCGCGACCGGGACAGGGACCTCAACTAATGAAAAACTGTTTTTT
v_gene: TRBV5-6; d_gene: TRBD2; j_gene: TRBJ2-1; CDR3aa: CASSLGLAGALREQFF; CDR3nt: TGTGCCAGCAGCTTGGGACTAGCGGGAGCCTTACGTGAGCAGTTCTTC
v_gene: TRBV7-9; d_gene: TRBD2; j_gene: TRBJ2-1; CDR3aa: CASSSLAGGYNEQFF; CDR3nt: TGTGCCAGCAGCTCCCTAGCGGGAGGGTACAATGAGCAGTTCTTC
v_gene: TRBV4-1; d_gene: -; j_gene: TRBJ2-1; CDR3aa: CASSQGGDYAEGLGEQFF; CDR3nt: TGCGCCAGCAGCCAGGGTGGAGACTATGCGGAGGGATTGGGTGAGCAGTTCTTC
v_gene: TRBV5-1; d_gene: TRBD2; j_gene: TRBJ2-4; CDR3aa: CASSLIERLAGDLAKNIQYF; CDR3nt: TGCGCCAGCAGCTTAATTGAGCGGCTAGCGGGCGATCTAGCCAAAAACATTCAGTACTTC
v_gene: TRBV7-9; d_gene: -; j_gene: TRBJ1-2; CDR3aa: CASSALDYGYTF; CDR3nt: TGTGCCAGCAGCGCCCTCGACTATGGCTACACCTTC
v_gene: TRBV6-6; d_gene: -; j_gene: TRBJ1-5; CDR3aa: CASTSTGGASNQPQHF; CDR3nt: TGTGCCAGCACCTCAACGGGGGGGGCGAGCAATCAGCCCCAGCATTTT
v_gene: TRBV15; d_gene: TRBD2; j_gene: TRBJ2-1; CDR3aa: CATSRQLAGNYNEQFF; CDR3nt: TGTGCCACCAGCAGACAACTAGCGGGAAACTACAATGAGCAGTTCTTC
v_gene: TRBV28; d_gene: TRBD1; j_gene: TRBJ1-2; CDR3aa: CASTNRGSYGYTF; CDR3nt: TGTGCCAGCACCAACAGGGGGTCCTATGGCTACACCTTC
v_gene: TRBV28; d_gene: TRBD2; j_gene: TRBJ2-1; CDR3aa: CASRLARYNEQFF; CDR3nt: TGTGCCAGCAGACTAGCGCGGTACAATGAGCAGTTCTTC
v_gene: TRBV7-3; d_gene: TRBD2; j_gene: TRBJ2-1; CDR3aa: CASSPERERQDTYNEQFF; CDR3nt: TGTGCCAGCAGCCCCGAGCGGGAGCGCCAAGATACTTACAATGAGCAGTTCTTC
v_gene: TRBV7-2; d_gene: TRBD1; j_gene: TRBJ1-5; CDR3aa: CASSLVGTGNSNQPQHF; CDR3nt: TGTGCCAGCAGCTTAGTAGGGACAGGGAATAGCAATCAGCCCCAGCATTTT
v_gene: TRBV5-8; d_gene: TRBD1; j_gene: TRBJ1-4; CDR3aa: CASSLRTGGEKLFF; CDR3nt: TGTGCCAGCAGCTTGAGGACAGGGGGTGAAAAACTGTTTTTT
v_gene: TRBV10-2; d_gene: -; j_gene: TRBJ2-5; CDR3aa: CASTPYSAGETQYF; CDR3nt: TGCGCCAGCACGCCGTATTCAGCCGGGGAGACCCAGTACTTC
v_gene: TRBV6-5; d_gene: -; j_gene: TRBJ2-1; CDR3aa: CASSYRSSYNEQFF; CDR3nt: TGTGCCAGCAGTTACAGGAGCTCCTACAATGAGCAGTTCTTC
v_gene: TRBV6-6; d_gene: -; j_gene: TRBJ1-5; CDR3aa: CASSYSAGSSNQPQHF; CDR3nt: TGTGCCAGCAGTTACTCGGCAGGGAGTAGCAATCAGCCCCAGCATTTT
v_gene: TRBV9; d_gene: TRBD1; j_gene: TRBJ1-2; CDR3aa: CASSAGQGAHGYTF; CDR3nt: TGTGCCAGCAGCGCCGGACAGGGGGCACATGGCTACACCTTC
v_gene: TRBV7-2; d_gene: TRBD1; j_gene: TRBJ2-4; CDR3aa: CASSTRTGSIQYF; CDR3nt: TGTGCCAGCAGCACCCGGACAGGGAGCATTCAGTACTTC
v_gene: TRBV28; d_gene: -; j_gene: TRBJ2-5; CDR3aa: CASGRTQETQYF; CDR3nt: TGTGCCAGCGGGAGGACCCAAGAGACCCAGTACTTC
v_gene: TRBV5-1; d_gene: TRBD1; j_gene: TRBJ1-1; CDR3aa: CASSLRAGQGLVEAFF; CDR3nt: TGCGCCAGCAGCTTGAGGGCAGGACAGGGGTTGGTTGAAGCTTTCTTT
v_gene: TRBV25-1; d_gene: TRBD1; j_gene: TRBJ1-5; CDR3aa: CASSEGDRAQPQHF; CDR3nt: TGTGCCAGCAGTGAGGGGGACAGGGCCCAGCCCCAGCATTTT